The entry below describes one T cell receptor beta chain. Its antigen is not identified. Germline lookup yields CDR1 MDHEN and CDR2 SYDVKM. The CDR3 loop spans 14 amino acids. The V end was cut by 9 bases, the J end by 1 base, with 10 bases between. The data were taken from a study of shared clonotypes between healthy human individuals. Regarding the study as a whole: Shared across a handful of donors were around 5% of the naive CD4 clonotypes.

Genomic DNA of each subset was evenly split across several immunoSEQ plates. Using immunoSEQ multiplex PCR, the repertoire was profiled, and TCRdb retains in-frame clones only, with some absent. The sample shows roughly 2.1 million clones, approximately 94% of them seen only once. Naive CD8 cells comprised CD45RO-negative, CCR7-positively selected cells, excluding terminally differentiated effector memory CD45RA+ cells. There were only Caucasian adults among the donors, and all lived in Nashville, Tennessee. The sequenced sample was naive CD8+ T cells from PBMCs. The chain uses TRBV28 and TRBJ2-6; D is unresolved. This sequence was found in a man younger than 35 in good health. Some clones in this sample may be carry-over from other donors' samples. In DNA, the CDR3 is TGTGCCAGTACCGGGCGGTCTGGGGCCAACGTCCTGACTTTC. Translated: CASTGRSGANVLTF.